This T cell receptor (beta chain) was captured by sequencing in a study of blood T cell repertoires in COVID-19. Study as a whole: Collection of acute and convalescent COVID-19 samples took place in the United States, Italy and Spain. The analysed material was cDNA or gDNA that came from T cells, B-cell-depleted T cells, or PBMCs.

Germline V lookup: CDR1 ENHRY, CDR2 SYGVKD. This CDR3 comprises 14 residues. With 7 bases clipped from V and 5 bases from J, the junction kept 3 bases outside the gene matches. Per the original data handling: Amplified reference gene primers provided the basis for estimating nucleated cell counts. Some clones are missing from TCRdb's copy, which holds only in-frame ones; the method was immunoSEQ multiplex PCR. V and J calls and clone size follow that table, whereas D and trimming were derived from the DNA. The sample records 110,000 to 150,000 clones, around 82% being singletons. This clone was seen more than once but under ten times.

The origin of this receptor is a man between 60 and 75 years old with acute or convalescent COVID-19. The sequenced sample consisted of peripheral blood. The chain links TRBV10-3 to TRBJ1-6; 9 nucleotides line up with TRBD1. Written as DNA, the CDR3 is TGTGCCATCAAATGGGACAGGGATAATTCACCCCTCCACTTT. Its protein is CAIKWDRDNSPLHF.